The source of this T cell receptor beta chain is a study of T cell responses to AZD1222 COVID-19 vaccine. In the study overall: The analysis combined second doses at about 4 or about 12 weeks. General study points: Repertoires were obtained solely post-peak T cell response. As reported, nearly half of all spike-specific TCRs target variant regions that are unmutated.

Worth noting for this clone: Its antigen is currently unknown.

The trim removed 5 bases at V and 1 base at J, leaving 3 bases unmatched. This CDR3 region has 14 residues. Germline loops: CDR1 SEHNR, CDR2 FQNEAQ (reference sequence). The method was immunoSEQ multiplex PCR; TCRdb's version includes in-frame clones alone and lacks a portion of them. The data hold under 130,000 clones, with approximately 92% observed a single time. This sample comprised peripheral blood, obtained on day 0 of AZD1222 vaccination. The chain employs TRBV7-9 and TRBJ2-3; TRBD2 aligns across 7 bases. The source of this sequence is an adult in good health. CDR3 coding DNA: TGTGCCAGCAGCGAAACTAGCGGCACAGATACGCAGTATTTT. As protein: CASSETSGTDTQYF.